These 32 T cell receptor beta chains were all obtained from the same sample, sequenced in a study of T-cell memory formation after mild COVID-19. TCRdb itself ran the 5' RACE reads through MiXCR, one entry per CDR3 protein. This table holds about 500,000 distinct CDR3 sequences, 20% found once. The sequencing input was PBMCs or a T cell subset sorted from them (not recorded which). Receptor source: an adult woman who had mild COVID-19 (a few samples of this study predate the infection). Cell type and time point are not known.

This sequence joins TRBV11-2 and TRBJ2-3, with 11 bases matching TRBD2. V shed 3 bases and J 5 bases; nucleotides not matched to a gene: 7. Germline V gene data show CDR1 as SGHAT and CDR2 as FQNNGV. This CDR3 contains 16 residues. This chain's CDR3 is CASSFLAGGAGDTQYF. CDR3 DNA: TGTGCCAGCAGCTTTTTAGCGGGAGGGGCTGGAGATACGCAGTATTTT.

The V gene is TRBV18, the J gene TRBJ2-1, with D possibly TRBD1 on 5 matching bases. Germline CDR1 reads KGHSH; CDR2 reads LQKENI. The length of the CDR3 is 13 residues. The V end was cut by 6 bases, the J end by 6 bases, with 12 bases between. CDR3 in DNA: TGTGCCAGCTCCCACAGGCAGCCCAATGAGCAGTTCTTC. It translates to CASSHRQPNEQFF.

This clonotype was detected only a few times. This chain links TRBV30 with TRBJ2-7; D not certain. V gave up 3 bases and J gave up 6 bases, with 9 bases separating them. The germline CDR1 and CDR2 sequences are GTSNPN and SVGIG (reference sequence). The CDR3 has 11 amino acids. CDR3 in amino acids: CAWRRVSEQYF. The CDR3 DNA follows: TGTGCCTGGAGACGGGTAAGCGAGCAGTACTTC.

This clonotype occurred a few times. V usage is TRBV12-3 or TRBV12-4 and J usage is TRBJ2-6, with TRBD2 identical over 7 bases. This CDR3 comprises 18 residues. V shed 5 bases and J 4 bases; nucleotides not matched to a gene: 14. The CDR3 loop reads CASSPAWETAGGANVLTF. The CDR3 DNA sequence: TGTGCCAGCAGTCCCGCGTGGGAAACAGCGGGGGGGGCCAACGTCCTGACTTTC.

V usage is TRBV7-9 and J usage is TRBJ2-7, with D unclear. The germline V and J ends were trimmed by 1 base and 3 bases, with 7 bases remaining between them. The CDR3 consists of 13 residues. CDR1 and CDR2 (germline): SEHNR, FQNEAQ (reference sequence). This CDR3 reads CASSLGVYYEQYF. The CDR3 DNA sequence: TGTGCCAGCAGCTTAGGGGTCTACTACGAGCAGTACTTC.

This clonotype turned up a few times. DNA for the CDR3: TGCAGTGCTAGACAGGGGGTCGGCTATGGCTACACCTTC. Translated, it gives CSARQGVGYGYTF. This sequence joins TRBV20-1 and TRBJ1-2; 7 positions agree with TRBD1. In germline, CDR1 is DFQATT, CDR2 SNEGSKA (reference sequence). The CDR3 consists of 13 residues. V lost 2 bases to trimming and J lost 4 bases; unmatched junction nucleotides: 4.

This clonotype was picked up a small number of times. The V call is TRBV18, the J call TRBJ2-4; the D gene is possibly TRBD1 (6 bases). Per germline, CDR1 KGHSH and CDR2 LQKENI. This CDR3 has 15 amino acids. V lost 1 base to trimming and J lost 9 bases, with 16 bases between them. CDR3 nucleotides: TGTGCCAGCTCACCACAAGCGACAGGACCTAGCATTCAGTACTTC. Its protein product is CASSPQATGPSIQYF.

The rearrangement uses TRBV20-1 and TRBJ2-1; D ambiguous. The CDR3 runs 15 residues. Deletions cut 6 bases from V and 1 base from J, with 16 bases between. The germline CDR1 and CDR2 sequences are DFQATT and SNEGSKA (reference sequence). The CDR3 region is CSASLHSASYNEQFF. CDR3 nucleotides: TGCAGTGCCAGTCTCCACAGCGCTTCCTACAATGAGCAGTTCTTC.

This clonotype was detected a few times. The chain recombines TRBV27 with TRBJ2-1, with D unresolved. Trimming removed 5 bases at V and 1 base at J, with 9 bases between. Germline V gives CDR1 MNHEY, CDR2 SMNVEV (reference sequence). This CDR3 comprises 14 residues. The DNA for the CDR3 is TGTGCCAGCAGTCCCCAGCTTTCCTACAATGAGCAGTTCTTC. This translates into CASSPQLSYNEQFF.

The rearrangement links TRBV5-1 to TRBJ1-4; 7 bases agree with TRBD1. This CDR3 spans 17 amino acids. Germline V CDR1 and CDR2: SGHRS, YFSETQ. V shed 0 bases, J shed 3 bases, and the junction held 8 bases outside the gene matches. CDR3 coding DNA: TGCGCCAGCAGCTTGGGAGGGGGCCTTGCCCCTAATGAAAAACTGTTTTTT. Translation: CASSLGGGLAPNEKLFF.

This clonotype was observed a few times. For the CDR3, the DNA is TGTGCCAGCAGCGTAGCCCCCGGGAGCCCCTACGAGCAGTACTTC. Its translation: CASSVAPGSPYEQYF. The J gene is TRBJ2-7, the V gene TRBV9; the D gene is possibly TRBD2 (6 bases). Germline CDR1 is SGDLS and CDR2 is YYNGEE. The CDR3 spans 15 residues. Trimming pared 0 bases from V and 2 bases from J, leaving 12 bases between.

This clonotype was found once. The V and J genes are TRBV11-3 and TRBJ2-3; the D gene is possibly TRBD2 (6 bases). Looked up from germline, CDR1 is SGHNT and CDR2 is YENEEA. V gave up 6 bases and J gave up 4 bases, with 20 bases separating them. The CDR3 is 16 residues long. CDR3 nucleotide sequence: TGTGCCAGCAGTCGGGAGTGGGGCGGTCGGGCAGATACGCAGTATTTT. This sequence encodes CASSREWGGRADTQYF. The full variable domain, with the rest looked up from reference TRBV11-3 and TRBJ2-3, is EAGVVQSPRYKIIEKKQPVAFWCNPISGHNTLYWYLQNLGQGPELLIRYENEEAVDDSQLPKDRFSAERLKGVDSTLKIQPAELGDSAVYLCASSREWGGRADTQYFGPGTRLTVL.

The gene calls are TRBV7-9 and TRBJ2-7, with D tentatively TRBD2 (6 bases). The CDR3 loop spans 18 amino acids. The V gene's germline CDR1 is SEHNR and CDR2 FQNEAQ (reference sequence). Trimming cost V 1 base and J 3 bases, with 22 bases left between them. The chain's CDR3 is CASSLDSWGVESIYEQYF. CDR3 in DNA: TGTGCCAGCAGCTTAGATTCTTGGGGGGTAGAATCTATCTACGAGCAGTACTTC.

This clonotype was detected only a few times. CDR3 residues: CASSTTGSYTEAFF. CDR3 nucleotide sequence: TGTGCCAGCAGTACAACAGGGAGTTACACTGAAGCTTTCTTT. This chain joins TRBV6-2 or TRBV6-3 and TRBJ1-1; the D gene is possibly TRBD1 (6 bases). Between the trimmed V and J ends, which lost 5 bases and 3 bases, there was a span of 13 bases. This CDR3 comprises 14 residues. The germline CDR1 and CDR2 sequences are MNHEY and SVGEGT.

The chain carries TRBV12-3 or TRBV12-4 and TRBJ2-7; TRBD2 might be the D (5 bases). This CDR3 contains 14 residues. Trimming took off 3 bases at V and 1 base at J, with 10 bases between the two ends. This chain's CDR3 is CASSFGKGSYEQYF. The CDR3 DNA reads as TGTGCCAGCAGTTTCGGGAAGGGTTCCTACGAGCAGTACTTC.

The chain uses TRBV29-1 and TRBJ2-5; TRBD2 matches at 7 bases. V shed 1 base and J 9 bases; nucleotides not matched to a gene: 5. The CDR3 runs to 12 residues. CDR1 is SQVTM, CDR2 ANQGSEA, per germline. CDR3 in DNA: TGCAGCGTTGAAGTAGGGAGGGAGGCCCAGTACTTC. Amino acid sequence: CSVEVGREAQYF.

This clonotype was recorded a few times. The rearrangement links TRBV9 to TRBJ2-6, with D unclear. Germline V gene data show CDR1 as SGDLS and CDR2 as YYNGEE. V gave up 0 bases and J gave up 0 bases, with 7 bases separating them. The CDR3 covers 16 residues. DNA for the CDR3: TGTGCCAGCAGCGTAGCTATAGTCTCTGGGGCCAACGTCCTGACTTTC. Its protein is CASSVAIVSGANVLTF.

This clonotype was detected a few times. V gene TRBV20-1 combines with J gene TRBJ2-7; no reliable D call. The germline V gene has CDR1 DFQATT and CDR2 SNEGSKA (reference sequence). V lost 0 bases, J lost 6 bases, and 6 bases lay in between. This CDR3 contains 11 residues. The CDR3 region is CSARDLGEQYF. The CDR3 DNA follows: TGCAGTGCTAGAGATCTAGGCGAGCAGTACTTC.

The J gene is TRBJ2-7, the V gene TRBV3-1; a possible D gene is TRBD2 (7 bases). V gave up 4 bases and J gave up 7 bases, with 17 bases separating them. Per the germline V gene, CDR1 is LGHDT and CDR2 is YNNKEL (reference sequence). The CDR3 loop spans 14 amino acids. The CDR3 nucleotides read TGTGCCAGCAGCCCATCGGCGGGGGCCCGGGAGCAGTACTTC. This gives the protein CASSPSAGAREQYF.

This clonotype appeared a few times. The chain has TRBV18 and TRBJ2-1; TRBD2 aligns across 7 bases. CDR3 length: 15 amino acids. Trimming took 1 base from V and 6 from J; bases not matched to a gene: 6. The germline V gene has CDR1 KGHSH and CDR2 LQKENI. In nucleotides, the CDR3 is TGTGCCAGCTCACCACAGCGGGGTGGGGGCAATGAGCAGTTCTTC. It translates to CASSPQRGGGNEQFF.

This clonotype was counted at least ten times. This chain connects TRBV20-1 to TRBJ2-3, with 11 bases identical to TRBD2. From germline, CDR1 is DFQATT and CDR2 SNEGSKA (reference sequence). The CDR3 has 17 residues. Losses at the gene ends were 3 bases for V and 0 bases for J; bases not matched to a gene: 8. CDR3 nucleotide sequence: TGCAGTGCTAGGGCCTCGTGGACTAGCGGGAGCACAGATACGCAGTATTTT. It translates to CSARASWTSGSTDTQYF.

The chain recombines TRBV14 with TRBJ2-7; 7 bases are a match to TRBD1. Germline V gene lookup returns CDR1 SGHDN and CDR2 FVKESK. Trimming took 3 bases from V and 7 from J; bases not matched to a gene: 12. This CDR3 contains 15 residues. DNA for the CDR3: TGTGCCAGCAGCCAGCGACAGGGTTGGTCTTTGGAGCAGTACTTC. As protein: CASSQRQGWSLEQYF.

This clonotype was detected a few times. The rearrangement uses TRBV11-2 and TRBJ1-2; D gene unclear. This CDR3 is built from 15 residues. V lost 5 bases to trimming and J lost 2 bases, with 15 bases between them. Germline assignment: CDR1 SGHAT and CDR2 FQNNGV. The CDR3 sequence: CASSPLGDSNYGYTF. The CDR3 region has the DNA TGTGCCAGCAGCCCCTTGGGAGATTCGAACTATGGCTACACCTTC.

The chain links TRBV25-1 to TRBJ2-3; D perhaps matches TRBD2 (5 bases). CDR3 length: 15 residues. Germline values: CDR1 MGHDK, CDR2 SYGVNS. V was clipped by 2 bases and J by 1 base, with 10 bases between them. CDR3 protein: CASSEHGGRTDTQYF. CDR3 DNA sequence: TGTGCCAGCAGTGAACATGGCGGGCGCACAGATACGCAGTATTTT.

V gene TRBV18 combines with J gene TRBJ1-2; tentative D call: TRBD1 (6 bases). This CDR3 has 14 amino acids. V was cut by 0 bases and J by 4 bases, with 9 bases left in between. Germline CDR1 reads KGHSH; CDR2 reads LQKENI. In DNA form, the CDR3 reads TGTGCCAGCTCACCACCGGGAGGGGGCTATGGCTACACCTTC. It is translated as CASSPPGGGYGYTF.

This clonotype has a handful of counts. The chain uses TRBV30 and TRBJ1-4; possible D gene TRBD1, 5 bases. The V and J ends lost 4 bases and 8 bases respectively, with 14 bases between them. The germline V gene has CDR1 GTSNPN and CDR2 SVGIG (reference sequence). This CDR3 comprises 13 residues. In nucleotides, the CDR3 is TGTGCCTGGAAACCGGGAGCAGGGGAAAAACTGTTTTTT. Translation gives CAWKPGAGEKLFF. Based on the CDR3 plus reference TRBV30 and TRBJ1-4, the full variable domain is SQTIHQWPATLVQPVGSPLSLECTVEGTSNPNLYWYRQAAGRGLQLLFYSVGIGQISSEVPQNLSASRPQDRQFILSSKKLLLSDSGFYLCAWKPGAGEKLFFGSGTQLSVL.

The V gene is TRBV5-4, the J gene TRBJ1-2; possibly TRBD1 for D (5 bases). V was pared by 10 bases and J by 11 bases, with 21 bases between. The CDR3 has 12 amino acids. Germline V gives CDR1 SGHNT, CDR2 YYREEE (reference sequence). CDR3 coding DNA: TGTGCCCGCACCCGCCCCGGGGGTGGTTACACCTTC. This codes for CARTRPGGGYTF. The entire variable domain, with the rest obtained from reference TRBV5-4 and TRBJ1-2, is as follows: ETGVTQSPTHLIKTRGQQVTLRCSSQSGHNTVSWYQQALGQGPQFIFQYYREEENGRGNFPPRFSGLQFPNYSSELNVNALELDDSALYLCARTRPGGGYTFGSGTRLTVV.

CDR3 nucleotides: TGTGCCAGCGGCCCCGGAGGCGTCGGTTACAATGAGCAGTTCTTC. Protein product: CASGPGGVGYNEQFF. The chain links TRBV6-5 to TRBJ2-1, with D perhaps TRBD2 (5 bases). V lost 8 bases to trimming and J lost 4 bases, with 18 bases between them. The length of the CDR3 is 15 residues. The V gene's germline CDR1 is MNHEY and CDR2 SVGAGI.

This clonotype came up a few times. The chain carries TRBV12-3 or TRBV12-4 and TRBJ1-1, with 9 bases that match TRBD1. This CDR3 comprises 14 residues. With 5 bases clipped from V and 1 base from J, the junction kept 2 bases outside the gene matches. CDR3 bases: TGTGCCAGCAGTACAGGGGGCGAGAACACTGAAGCTTTCTTT. Translation: CASSTGGENTEAFF.

This clonotype came up a few times. The chain uses TRBV5-1 and TRBJ2-7, with D maybe TRBD1 (6 bases). CDR1 SGHRS and CDR2 YFSETQ come from the germline V gene. The CDR3 covers 12 residues. Between the trimmed V and J ends, which lost 5 bases and 5 bases, there was a span of 11 bases. CDR3: CASRQGFDEQYF. In nucleotides, the CDR3 is TGCGCCAGCAGACAGGGTTTTGACGAGCAGTACTTC. The entire variable domain, with the rest obtained from reference TRBV5-1 and TRBJ2-7, is as follows: KAGVTQTPRYLIKTRGQQVTLSCSPISGHRSVSWYQQTPGQGLQFLFEYFSETQRNKGNFPGRFSGRQFSNSRSEMNVSTLELGDSALYLCASRQGFDEQYFGPGTRLTVT.

There are a few counts of this clonotype. This chain connects TRBV29-1 to TRBJ1-1; 8 bases line up with TRBD1. The CDR3 is 14 amino acids. After removal of 8 bases from V and 1 base from J, the junction contained 9 bases not matched to a gene. The V gene's germline CDR1 is SQVTM and CDR2 ANQGSEA. In DNA form, the CDR3 reads TGCAGCTTCGCCCCGACAGGGGCGAACACTGAAGCTTTCTTT. Protein sequence: CSFAPTGANTEAFF. The whole variable domain, remainder taken from reference TRBV29-1 and TRBJ1-1, is SAVISQKPSRDICQRGTSLTIQCQVDSQVTMMFWYRQQPGQSLTLIATANQGSEATYESGFVIDKFPISRPNLTFSTLTVSNMSPEDSSIYLCSFAPTGANTEAFFGQGTRLTVV.

This clonotype was counted only a few times. The chain is built from TRBV5-6 and TRBJ2-3; D is unresolved. Trimming stripped 3 bases from V and 3 bases from J, with 11 bases between. Germline V gene data show CDR1 as SGHDT and CDR2 as YYEEEE. The CDR3 has 14 amino acids. CDR3 nucleotide sequence: TGTGCCAGCAGCTCCCTAGAAGGGACAGATACGCAGTATTTT. This codes for CASSSLEGTDTQYF.